This T cell receptor (beta chain) was identified in a study of beta chain features in type 1 diabetes. cDNA synthesis used the whole RNA isolate, giving expressed TCRB sequences. Reads from naive, central memory and regulatory T cell samples averaged about 3.8 million. Sequenced by immunoSEQ multiplex PCR; TCRdb stores in-frame clones only, minus some. This sample carries approximately 160,000 clones, approximately 10% of them seen once, and the ten largest clones take 0.5%. The CDR3 spans 15 residues. Germline loops: CDR1 ENHRY, CDR2 SYGVKD. Trimming took 3 bases from V and 8 from J, leaving 20 bases between them. One heparinised draw of blood, averaging around 120 mL, came from each donor. Study-level findings and limits: Within patients, naive, central memory and Treg TCRB repertoires seemed more similar than within healthy donors. Significant though moderate, a shortening of TCRB CDR3s appeared in all four CD4+ subsets of Type 1 diabetes patients.

This clone was seen a few times. Its antigen remains unidentified. The sequenced sample consisted of central memory CD4+ T cells from blood. The receptor comes from a man aged 25-45 years with type 1 diabetes. The chain couples TRBV10-3 to TRBJ2-7; D may be TRBD1 (6 bases). The CDR3 bases are TGTGCCATCAGTGATAGGCTAGATCCTTGGGACAAGCAGTACTTC. This sequence encodes CAISDRLDPWDKQYF.